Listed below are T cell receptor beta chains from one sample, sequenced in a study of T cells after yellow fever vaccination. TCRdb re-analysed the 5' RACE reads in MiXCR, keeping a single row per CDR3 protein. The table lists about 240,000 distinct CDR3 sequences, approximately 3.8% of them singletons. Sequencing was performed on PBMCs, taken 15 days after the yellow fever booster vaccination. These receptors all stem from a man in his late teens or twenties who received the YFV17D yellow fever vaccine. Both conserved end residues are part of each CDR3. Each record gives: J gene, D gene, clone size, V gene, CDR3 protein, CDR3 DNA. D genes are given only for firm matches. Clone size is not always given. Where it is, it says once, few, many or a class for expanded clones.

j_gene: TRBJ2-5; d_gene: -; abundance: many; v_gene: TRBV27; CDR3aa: CASSLTGKTQYF; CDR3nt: TGTGCCAGCAGCCTAACAGGGAAGACCCAGTACTTC
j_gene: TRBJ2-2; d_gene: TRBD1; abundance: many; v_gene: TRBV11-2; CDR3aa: CASSLDRGSTGELFF; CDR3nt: TGTGCCAGCAGTTTGGACAGGGGGAGCACCGGGGAGCTGTTTTTT
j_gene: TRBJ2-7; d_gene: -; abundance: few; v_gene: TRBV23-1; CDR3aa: CLSQETYEQYF; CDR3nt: TGCCTCTCCCAGGAAACCTACGAGCAGTACTTC
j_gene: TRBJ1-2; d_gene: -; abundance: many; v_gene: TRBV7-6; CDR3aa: CASSPSGSGGGGYTF; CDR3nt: TGTGCCAGCAGTCCTTCAGGGTCGGGGGGAGGTGGCTACACCTTC
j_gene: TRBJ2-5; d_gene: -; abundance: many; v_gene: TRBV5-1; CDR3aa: CASSLYTPLGETQYF; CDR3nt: TGCGCCAGCAGCTTGTACACTCCTCTTGGGGAGACCCAGTACTTC
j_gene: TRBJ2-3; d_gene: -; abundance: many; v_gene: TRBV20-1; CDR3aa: CSASWGSTDTQYF; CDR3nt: TGCAGTGCTAGTTGGGGTAGCACAGATACGCAGTATTTT
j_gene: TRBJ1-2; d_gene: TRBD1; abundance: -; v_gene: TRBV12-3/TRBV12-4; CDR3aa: CASSFSGGPGYGYTF; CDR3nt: TGTGCCAGCAGTTTCTCAGGGGGCCCAGGCTATGGCTACACCTTC
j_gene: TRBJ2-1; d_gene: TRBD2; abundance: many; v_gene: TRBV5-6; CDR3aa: CASSLGGGYYNEQFF; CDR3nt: TGTGCCAGCAGCTTGGGCGGGGGGTACTACAATGAGCAGTTCTTC
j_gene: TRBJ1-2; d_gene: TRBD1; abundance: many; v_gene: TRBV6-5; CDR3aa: CASSYGSGQYYGYTF; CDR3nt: TGTGCCAGCAGTTACGGTTCGGGACAGTACTATGGCTACACCTTC
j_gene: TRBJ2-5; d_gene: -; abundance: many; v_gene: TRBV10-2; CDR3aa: CASSERETQYF; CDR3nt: TGCGCCAGCAGTGAGAGGGAGACCCAGTACTTC
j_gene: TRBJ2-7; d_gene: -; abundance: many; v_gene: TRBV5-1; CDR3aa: CASSPDSGTPSSYEQYF; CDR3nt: TGCGCCAGCAGCCCCGACTCCGGGACTCCGAGCTCCTACGAGCAGTACTTC
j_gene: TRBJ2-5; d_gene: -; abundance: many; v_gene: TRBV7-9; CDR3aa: CASTPVGVRETQYF; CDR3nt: TGTGCCAGCACCCCCGTAGGAGTAAGGGAGACCCAGTACTTC
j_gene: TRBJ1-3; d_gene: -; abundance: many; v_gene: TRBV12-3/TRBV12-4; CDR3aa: CASSARTGGNTIYF; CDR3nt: TGTGCCAGCAGTGCCCGGACGGGGGGAAACACCATATATTTT
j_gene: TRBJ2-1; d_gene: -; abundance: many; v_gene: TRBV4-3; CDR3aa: CASSQDYHNEQFF; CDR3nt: TGCGCCAGCAGCCAAGATTACCACAATGAGCAGTTCTTC
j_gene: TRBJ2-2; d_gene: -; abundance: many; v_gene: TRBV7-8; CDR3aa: CASSLRPEAGELFF; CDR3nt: TGTGCCAGCAGCCTTAGACCGGAGGCCGGGGAGCTGTTTTTT
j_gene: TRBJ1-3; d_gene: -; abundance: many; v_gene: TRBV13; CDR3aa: CASSQFVGNTIYF; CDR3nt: TGTGCCAGCAGCCAATTCGTAGGAAACACCATATATTTT
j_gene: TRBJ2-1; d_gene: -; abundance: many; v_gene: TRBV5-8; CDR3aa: CASSSLTTEHNEQFF; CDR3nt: TGTGCCAGCAGCTCCTTAACAACCGAGCACAATGAGCAGTTCTTC
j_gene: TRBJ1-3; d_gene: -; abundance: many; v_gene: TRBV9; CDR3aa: CASSVGPDSGNTIYF; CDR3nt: TGTGCCAGCAGCGTCGGTCCCGACTCTGGAAACACCATATATTTT
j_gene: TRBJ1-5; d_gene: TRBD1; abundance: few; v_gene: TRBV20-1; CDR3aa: CSALGQGVGRNQPQHF; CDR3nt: TGCAGTGCACTAGGACAGGGGGTAGGACGCAATCAGCCCCAGCATTTT
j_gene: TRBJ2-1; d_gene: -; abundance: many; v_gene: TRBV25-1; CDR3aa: CASSDADYNEQFF; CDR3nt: TGTGCCAGCAGTGACGCGGATTACAATGAGCAGTTCTTC
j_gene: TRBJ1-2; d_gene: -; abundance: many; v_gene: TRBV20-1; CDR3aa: CSAPTGWGYTF; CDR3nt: TGCAGTGCCCCGACAGGTTGGGGCTACACCTTC
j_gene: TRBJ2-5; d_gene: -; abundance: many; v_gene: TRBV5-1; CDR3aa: CASSLLNGGLQETQYF; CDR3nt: TGCGCCAGCAGCTTGTTAAACGGGGGGCTCCAAGAGACCCAGTACTTC
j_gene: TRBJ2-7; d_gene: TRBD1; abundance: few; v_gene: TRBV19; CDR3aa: CASSIDLGRGRYEQYF; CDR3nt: TGTGCCAGTAGTATAGATCTGGGCAGGGGGCGGTACGAGCAGTACTTC
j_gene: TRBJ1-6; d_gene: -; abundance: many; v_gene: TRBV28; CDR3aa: CASITPYGYEGNSPLHF; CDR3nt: TGTGCCAGCATCACGCCTTACGGGTATGAGGGTAATTCACCCCTCCACTTT